A selection of T cell receptor beta chains follows, all from one sample in a study of circulating and synovial CD4+ cells in juvenile arthritis. Measured with immunoSEQ multiplex PCR; TCRdb has only the in-frame clones, and not every one. Of some 35,000 clones detected, about 94% appear once; the ten largest clones hold around 0.64%. The sequenced sample consisted of CD4+ T cells from blood. All receptors derive from a human donor with juvenile idiopathic arthritis. Each CDR3 is given with its conserved first and last residue.

TRBV7-3	CASRGPTGVNTEAFF
TRBV20-1	CTPGQTYEQYF
TRBV6-1	CASSPGLVDEQYF
TRBV9	CASSGQGTMNTEAFF
TRBV6-5	CASSTDTSSGNTIYF
TRBV6-4	CASSEGAGNTIYF
TRBV10-3	CAISGQGRGNTEAFF
TRBV5-1	CASSLGLAGAWDTGELFF
TRBV7-6	CASSLAAGTHEKLFF
TRBV4-3	CASSQEWVWGELFF
TRBV5-1	CASSLGGDNSYEQYF
TRBV6-5	CASRLIRGDNSPLHF
TRBV7-9	CASGGTVNTEAFF
TRBV5-5	CASSLWGSGGTDTQYF
TRBV9	CASSVWGQNTGELFF
TRBV5-1	CASSPWGQGFNQPQHF
TRBV15	CATSRDGKRARTDTQYF
TRBV5-4	CASSLGGQNEKLFF
TRBV5-1	CASSLARASGGHAKNIQYF
TRBV28	CASIVSSGTSFPYEQYF
TRBV5-5	CASSPPVPGTEAFF
TRBV11-2	CASSLEPRVAGKYEQYF
TRBV7-6	CASSNTRRSSYNEQFF
TRBV5-4	CASSLETSGNEQFF
TRBV5-4	CASSSQGMNTEAFF
TRBV7-6	CASSLATGPNYGYTF
TRBV18	CASSPGTGVGEQYF
TRBV18	CASSADSPVAKNIQYF
TRBV7-3	CASSAGGQTRTDTQYF
TRBV6-5	CASSSSLSGNEQFF
TRBV18	CASSPSGRVEYGYTF
TRBV2	CASSEGSGAAYEQYF
TRBV5-1	CASSLAIRGGTYEQYF
TRBV5-4	CAISGTGGTGELFF
TRBV15	CATSRDQGYEQYF
TRBV6-1	CASSESLTDTQYF
TRBV5-6	CASSPGTGVNQPQHF
TRBV4-3	CASSQVPPWGGGATTTDTQYF
TRBV2	CARNIPGQGDNEQFF
TRBV18	CASSPTDRAFYGYTF
TRBV19	CASTLGQWGSPLHF
TRBV7-9	CASSYGGRHNEQFF
TRBV7-9	CASSLQRGGSTDTQYF
TRBV6-5	CASSFTDSGNTIYF
TRBV11-2	CASSPRTQYEQYF
TRBV11-3	CASSPGPGETQYF
TRBV7-9	CASSLVYENGYTF
TRBV30	CAWNSIATNEKLFF
TRBV4-2	CASSQEAGVRNEKLFF
TRBV14	CASSHTLARPPETQYF
TRBV4-1	CASSRRDRDYEQYF
TRBV19	CASSSDRVGEQYF
TRBV15	CATSATTQGALGTQYF
TRBV28	CASSPPQTRREAFF
TRBV5-1	CASNRDRNYGYTF
TRBV5-6	CASRVTGTGGTDTQYF
TRBV27	CASSSTPTGRDEQYF
TRBV6-1	CASRQGVNTEAFF
TRBV7-2	CASSLARDRAEKLFF
TRBV11-2	CASSLGRGDTDTQYF